The present TCR beta chain was sequenced within a study of blood T cell repertoires in COVID-19. Background on the study: The study drew acute and convalescent COVID-19 samples from the United States, Italy and Spain. Nucleic acid was either cDNA or gDNA, and it came from T cells, B-cell-depleted T cells, or PBMCs.

Per the original methods: The assay estimated nucleated cells by amplifying reference gene primers. Profiled with immunoSEQ multiplex PCR; TCRdb holds only in-frame clones, not every one. That table is the source of V, J and clone size, and D and trimming were worked out from the DNA. Here the sample spans fewer than 100,000 clones, about nine tenths being singletons. CDR1 is SGHDT and CDR2 is YYEEEE in the germline V gene. The CDR3 loop spans 15 amino acids. V dropped 4 bases and J dropped 4; count of bases not matched to a gene: 8. The TCR sequence derives from a human donor in a cohort sampled during active COVID-19. What was sequenced was peripheral blood. The gene calls are TRBV5-6 and TRBJ2-3; 8 positions match TRBD1. The CDR3 nucleotides read TGTGCCAGCAGCCAACGGGACAGGAAACCAGATACGCAGTATTTT. Its protein product is CASSQRDRKPDTQYF.